This TCR beta chain was recorded in a study of PD-1 blockade in classical Hodgkin lymphoma. Time point specified: newly diagnosed, previously untreated cHL patient sample. Magnetic negative selection was used to purify CD4+ T cells from PBMCs that had been thawed. The authors compared against newly diagnosed, untreated classical Hodgkin lymphoma PBMCs. A word on this clone: Its antigen remains unidentified.

Overall study findings and caveats: Lower baseline TCR diversity was reported for newly diagnosed patients than for healthy donors. The causes of the repertoire differences, possibly disease activity or prior therapy, remain undefined.

Here immunoSEQ multiplex PCR was the method, and the copy in TCRdb shows in-frame clones only, minus some. The sample holds about 20,000 clones, over 75% seen once. The germline V gene has CDR1 MNHEY and CDR2 SVGAGI. V lost 9 bases to trimming and J lost 3 bases; unmatched junction nucleotides: 11. The CDR3 length is 15 residues. The specimen sequenced was CD4+ T cells from blood. This sequence originates from a human donor with classical Hodgkin lymphoma. The chain has TRBV6-5 and TRBJ1-2; 9 positions agree with TRBD1. The CDR3 region is CASGVTGGVHYGYTF. In DNA form, the CDR3 reads TGTGCCAGTGGGGTAACAGGGGGCGTTCACTATGGCTACACCTTC.